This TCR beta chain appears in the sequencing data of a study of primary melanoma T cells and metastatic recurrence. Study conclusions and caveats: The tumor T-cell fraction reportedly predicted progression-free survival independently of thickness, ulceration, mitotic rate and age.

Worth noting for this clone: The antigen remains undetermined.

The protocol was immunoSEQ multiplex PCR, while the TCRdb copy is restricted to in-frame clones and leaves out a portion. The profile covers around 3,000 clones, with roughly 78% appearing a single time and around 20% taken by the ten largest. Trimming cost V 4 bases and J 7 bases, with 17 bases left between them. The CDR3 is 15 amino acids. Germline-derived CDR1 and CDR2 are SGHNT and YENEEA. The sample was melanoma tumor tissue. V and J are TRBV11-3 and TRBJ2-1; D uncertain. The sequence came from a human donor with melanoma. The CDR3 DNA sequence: TGTGCCAGCAGCTCGTTGACCAGAGTAGGGAATGAGCAGTTCTTC. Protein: CASSSLTRVGNEQFF.